The sequence of this TCR beta chain was determined in a study of T-cell memory formation after mild COVID-19. Study as a whole: TCR clustering was largely donor specific. Study-wide results and limits: Second-wave clones with a day 37 peak had unconfirmed SARS-CoV-2 specificity. Among contracting clones, CD4+ were mainly CM/EM and CD8+ enriched in EMRA. The finding that pre-infection memory included some responding clones suggested that cross-reactive memory joined.

Points on this clonotype: The antigen remains undetermined.

TCRdb re-called the 5' RACE reads through MiXCR, storing one row per CDR3 protein. The sample holds 300,000 to 400,000 distinct CDR3 sequences; more than 15% are singletons and the top ten take 20% to 25%. This CDR3 spans 14 amino acids. From germline, CDR1 is SGHVS and CDR2 FNYEAQ. The V and J ends lost 7 bases and 5 bases, in that order; junction bases with no gene match: 8. The TCR was taken from a man between 18 and 35 years old who had mild COVID-19 (a few samples of this study predate the infection). Cell type and time point are not known. The chain links TRBV7-6 to TRBJ2-5, with 9 bases aligning to TRBD2. Sequences were obtained from PBMCs or a T cell subset sorted from them (not recorded which). CDR3 protein: CASTLSGGRETQYF. CDR3 sequence (DNA): TGTGCCAGCACCCTCAGCGGGGGGCGGGAGACCCAGTACTTC.